The clone carrying this T cell receptor beta chain was seen a handful of times. The data are from a study of CD8+ T cells in alopecia areata. V was pared by 2 bases and J by 8 bases, with 24 bases between. Germline values: CDR1 MDHEN, CDR2 SYDVKM. The CDR3 totals 17 residues. The treatment is: oral pan-JAK inhibitor, 5-10 mg twice daily. RNA was extracted and reverse transcribed into cDNA as the sequencing template. Method: immunoSEQ multiplex PCR; TCRdb's copy keeps in-frame clones and lacks some. This table holds about 210,000 clones, 40% to 55% found once. Sequencing used CD4+ T cells sorted from blood, obtained between weeks 36 and 40, from a patient treated with tofacitinib. The rearrangement joins TRBV28 to TRBJ1-2, with D unresolved. This TCR was sampled from a human donor with alopecia areata. The CDR3 sequence: CASSLPRGRTRIGGYTF. The CDR3 bases are TGTGCCAGCAGTTTACCGCGTGGCCGGACGAGGATCGGGGGCTACACCTTC.